Listed here are 3 T cell receptor beta chains from one sample, sequenced in a study of CD8+ T cells in alopecia areata (dated by TCRdb to the late 2010s). The library was produced with the immunoSEQ multiplex PCR assay. RNA was extracted from all samples and reverse transcribed into cDNA, which served as template for TCR sequencing. TCRdb retrieved this table from immuneACCESS and kept in-frame rearrangements only. Not all clones are present; in checked studies, unresolved V genes account for under half, and no reason is known for the remainder. In all, the sample holds under 150,000 clones, and about 51% of those were seen once. Roughly a tenth of the sample goes to the ten largest clones. The sequenced sample consisted of NKG2D-low CD8+ T cells sorted from blood. This specimen's cell subset or site label, interpreted: sorted CD8+ NKG2D-low blood T cells. The receptors were sampled from a human donor with alopecia areata.

This clone was detected once. The genes are TRBV6-1 and TRBJ2-1; no reliable D call. The CDR3 consists of 13 residues. Between the trimmed V and J ends, which lost 3 bases and 5 bases, there was a span of 8 bases. CDR1 is MNHNS, CDR2 SASEGT, per germline. CDR3 sequence: CASSEGENNEQFF. CDR3 nucleotide sequence: TGTGCCAGCAGTGAGGGTGAGAACAATGAGCAGTTCTTC.

V usage is TRBV6-5 and J usage is TRBJ1-1; 8 nucleotides match TRBD1. Germline trimming cut 2 bases from V and 8 bases from J; bases unmatched to any gene: 4. CDR1 MNHEY and CDR2 SVGAGI come from the germline V gene. The CDR3 contains 13 residues. The CDR3 region has the DNA TGTGCCAGCAGTTACGCGACAGGGGCCGAAGCTTTCTTT. Protein: CASSYATGAEAFF.

This clone was found once. V is TRBV5-6 and J is TRBJ2-1; 9 positions agree with TRBD2. Germline values: CDR1 SGHDT, CDR2 YYEEEE. With V trimmed by 2 bases and J by 8 bases, 8 bases remained unmatched. The CDR3 has 15 amino acids. As DNA, the CDR3 is TGTGCCAGCAGCTTAGATCTAGCGGGGCGCGATGAGCAGTTCTTC. It is translated as CASSLDLAGRDEQFF.